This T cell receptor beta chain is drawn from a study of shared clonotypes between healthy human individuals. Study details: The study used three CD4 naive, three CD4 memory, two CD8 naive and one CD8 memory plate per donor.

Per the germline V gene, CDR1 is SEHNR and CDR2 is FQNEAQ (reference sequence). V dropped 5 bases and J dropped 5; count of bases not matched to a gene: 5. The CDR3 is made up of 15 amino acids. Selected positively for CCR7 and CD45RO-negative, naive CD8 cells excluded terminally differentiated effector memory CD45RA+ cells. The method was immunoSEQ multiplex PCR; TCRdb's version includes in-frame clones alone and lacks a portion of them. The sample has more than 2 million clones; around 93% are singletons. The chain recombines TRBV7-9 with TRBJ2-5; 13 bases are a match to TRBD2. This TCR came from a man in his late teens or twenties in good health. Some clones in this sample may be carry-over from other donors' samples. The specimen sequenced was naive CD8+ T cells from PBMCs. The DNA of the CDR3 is TGTGCCAGCAGCAATAAGACTAGCGGGAGGGAGACCCAGTACTTC. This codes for CASSNKTSGRETQYF. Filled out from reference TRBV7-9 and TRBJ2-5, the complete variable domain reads DTGVSQNPRHKITKRGQNVTFRCDPISEHNRLYWYRQTLGQGPEFLTYFQNEAQLEKSRLLSDRFSAERPKGSFSTLEIQRTEQGDSAMYLCASSNKTSGRETQYFGPGTRLLVL.